This record covers a single TCR beta chain. Its antigen is not identified. Unique molecular identifiers were used to barcode this TCRbeta library. From the PCR reads, TCRdb called clonotypes with MiXCR, one entry per CDR3 protein. This sample has hundreds of thousands of distinct CDR3 sequences; under 20% occur once, and the top ten carry over 25%. Between the trimmed V and J ends, which lost 6 bases and 2 bases, there was a span of 13 bases. The CDR3 spans 14 residues. The V gene's germline CDR1 is SGHVS and CDR2 FQNEAQ. These data originate in a study of T-cell reconstitution after alpha-beta-depleted transplantation in children. Whole-study findings and limits: The authors attributed T-cell counts and diversity one year after transplant mostly to newly produced T cells. Roughly two months post-transplant, alpha-beta T cells reportedly originated from several hundred graft clones that had expanded. After transplant, high TCRbeta diversity at day 60 in some patients arose from surviving recipient T cells and thymic progenitors.

The chain is built from TRBV7-8 and TRBJ2-5, with unresolved D. The sequence came from a boy in the first two years of life who had a stem cell transplant for Wiskott-Aldrich syndrome, so the T cells may come from the graft donor. Sequencing used PBMCs, mostly from graft donor cells, obtained 360 days after TCRalphabeta/CD19-depleted stem cell transplant. The CDR3 nucleotides are TGTGCCAGCAGGGCCCTAGGCTTTCAAGAGACCCAGTACTTC. Amino acid sequence: CASRALGFQETQYF. The full variable domain, rest sourced from reference TRBV7-8 and TRBJ2-5, is GAGVSQSPRYKVAKRGQDVALRCDPISGHVSLFWYQQALGQGPEFLTYFQNEAQLDKSGLPSDRFFAERPEGSVSTLKIQRTQQEDSAVYLCASRALGFQETQYFGPGTRLLVL.